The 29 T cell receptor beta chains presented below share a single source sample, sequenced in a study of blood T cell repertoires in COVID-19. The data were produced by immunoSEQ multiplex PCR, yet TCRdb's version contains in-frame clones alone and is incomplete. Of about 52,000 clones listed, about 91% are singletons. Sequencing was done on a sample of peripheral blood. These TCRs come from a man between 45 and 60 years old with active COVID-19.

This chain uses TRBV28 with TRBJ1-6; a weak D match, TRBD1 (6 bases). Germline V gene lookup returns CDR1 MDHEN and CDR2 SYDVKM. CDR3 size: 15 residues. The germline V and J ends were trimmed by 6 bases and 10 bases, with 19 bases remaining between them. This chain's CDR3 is CASRGTTGRTSPLHF. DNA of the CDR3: TGTGCCAGCAGGGGGACAACAGGGAGAACCTCACCCCTCCACTTT.

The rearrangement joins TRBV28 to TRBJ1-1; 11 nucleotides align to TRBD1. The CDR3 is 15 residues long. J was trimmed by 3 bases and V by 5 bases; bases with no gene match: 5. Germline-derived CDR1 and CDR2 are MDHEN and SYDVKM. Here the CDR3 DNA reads TGTGCCAGCAGTAACGGACAGGGGGCTTACACTGAAGCTTTCTTT. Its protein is CASSNGQGAYTEAFF.

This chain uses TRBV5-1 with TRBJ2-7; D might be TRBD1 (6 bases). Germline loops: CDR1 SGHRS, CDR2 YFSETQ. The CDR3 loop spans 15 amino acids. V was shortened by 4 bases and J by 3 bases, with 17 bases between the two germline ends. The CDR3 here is CASSPGAAGVYEQYF. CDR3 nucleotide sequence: TGCGCCAGCAGCCCCGGGGCGGCAGGGGTCTACGAGCAGTACTTC.

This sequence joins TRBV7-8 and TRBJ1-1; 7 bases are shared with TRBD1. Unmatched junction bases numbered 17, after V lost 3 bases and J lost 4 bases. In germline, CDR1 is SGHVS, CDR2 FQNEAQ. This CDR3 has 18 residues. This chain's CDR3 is CASSFGTVNIGYGTEAFF. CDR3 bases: TGTGCCAGCAGCTTTGGGACAGTAAATATAGGGTACGGCACTGAAGCTTTCTTT. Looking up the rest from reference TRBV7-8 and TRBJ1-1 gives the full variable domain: GAGVSQSPRYKVAKRGQDVALRCDPISGHVSLFWYQQALGQGPEFLTYFQNEAQLDKSGLPSDRFFAERPEGSVSTLKIQRTQQEDSAVYLCASSFGTVNIGYGTEAFFGQGTRLTVV.

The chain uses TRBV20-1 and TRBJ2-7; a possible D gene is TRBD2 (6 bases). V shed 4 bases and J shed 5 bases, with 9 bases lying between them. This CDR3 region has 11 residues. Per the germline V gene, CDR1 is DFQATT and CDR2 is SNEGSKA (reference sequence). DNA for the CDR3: TGCAGTGCTAAAGGGAGGAACGAGCAGTACTTC. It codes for CSAKGRNEQYF.

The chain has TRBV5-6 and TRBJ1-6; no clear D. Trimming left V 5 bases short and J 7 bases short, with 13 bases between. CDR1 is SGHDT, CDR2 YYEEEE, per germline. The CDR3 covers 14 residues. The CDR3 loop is CASSLTGINSPLHF. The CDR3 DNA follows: TGTGCCAGCAGTCTGACGGGGATCAATTCACCCCTCCACTTT.

Written as DNA, the CDR3 is TGTGCCAGCAGCTTGACGGGACAGGGGAGGTCTGAGCAGTACTTC. Its protein is CASSLTGQGRSEQYF. The chain recombines TRBV5-5 with TRBJ2-7, with 10 bases fitting TRBD1. Germline assignment: CDR1 SGHKS and CDR2 YYEKEE (reference sequence). The CDR3 loop spans 15 amino acids. V shed 1 base and J 7 bases; nucleotides not matched to a gene: 8.

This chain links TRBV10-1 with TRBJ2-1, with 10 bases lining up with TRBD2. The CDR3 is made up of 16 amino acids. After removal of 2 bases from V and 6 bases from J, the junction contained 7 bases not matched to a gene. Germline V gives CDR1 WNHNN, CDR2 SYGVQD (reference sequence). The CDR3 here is CASSEQITSGVNEQFF. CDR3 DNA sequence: TGCGCCAGCAGTGAGCAAATTACTAGCGGGGTCAATGAGCAGTTCTTC.

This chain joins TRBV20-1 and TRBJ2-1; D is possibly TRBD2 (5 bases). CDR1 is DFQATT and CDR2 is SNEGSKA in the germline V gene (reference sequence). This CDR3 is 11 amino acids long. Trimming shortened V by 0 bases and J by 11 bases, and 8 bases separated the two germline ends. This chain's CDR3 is CSARDRGQQFF. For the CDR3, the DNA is TGCAGTGCTAGAGATCGAGGGCAGCAGTTCTTC.

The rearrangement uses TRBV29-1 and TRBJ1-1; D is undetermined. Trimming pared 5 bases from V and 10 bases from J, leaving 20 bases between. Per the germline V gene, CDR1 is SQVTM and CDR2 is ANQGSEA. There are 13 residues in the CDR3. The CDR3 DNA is TGCAGCGTTCTCGGCGGGTCCGAACGTCGAGCTTTCTTT. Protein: CSVLGGSERRAFF. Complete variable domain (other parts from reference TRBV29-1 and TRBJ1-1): SAVISQKPSRDICQRGTSLTIQCQVDSQVTMMFWYRQQPGQSLTLIATANQGSEATYESGFVIDKFPISRPNLTFSTLTVSNMSPEDSSIYLCSVLGGSERRAFFGQGTRLTVV.

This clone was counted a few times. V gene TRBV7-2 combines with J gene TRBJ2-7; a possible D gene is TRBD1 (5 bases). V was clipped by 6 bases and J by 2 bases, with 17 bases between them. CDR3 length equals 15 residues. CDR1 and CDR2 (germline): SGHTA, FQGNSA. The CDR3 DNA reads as TGTGCCAGCAGGGGGCCCGGCGGAAGACCCTACGAGCAGTACTTC. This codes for CASRGPGGRPYEQYF.

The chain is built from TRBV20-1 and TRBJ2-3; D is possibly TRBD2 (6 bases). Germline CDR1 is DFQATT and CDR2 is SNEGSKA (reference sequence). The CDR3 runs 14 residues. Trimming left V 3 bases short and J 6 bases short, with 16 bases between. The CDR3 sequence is CSASTGTSWDTQYF. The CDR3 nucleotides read TGCAGTGCTAGTACCGGGACTTCATGGGATACGCAGTATTTT.

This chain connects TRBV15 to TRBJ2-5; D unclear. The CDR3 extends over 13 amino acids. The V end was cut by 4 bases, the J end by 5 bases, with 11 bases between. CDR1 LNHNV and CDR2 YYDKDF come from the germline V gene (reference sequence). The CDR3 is CATSTEMRETQYF. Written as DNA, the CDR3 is TGTGCCACCAGCACAGAGATGCGGGAGACCCAGTACTTC.

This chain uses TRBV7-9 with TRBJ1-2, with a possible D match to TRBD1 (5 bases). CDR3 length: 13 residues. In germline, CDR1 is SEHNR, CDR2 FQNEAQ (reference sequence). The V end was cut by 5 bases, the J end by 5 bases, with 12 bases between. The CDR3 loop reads CASSPRGAYGYTF. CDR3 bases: TGTGCCAGCAGCCCAAGGGGCGCGTATGGCTACACCTTC. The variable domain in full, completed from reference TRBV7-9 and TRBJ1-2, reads DTGVSQNPRHKITKRGQNVTFRCDPISEHNRLYWYRQTLGQGPEFLTYFQNEAQLEKSRLLSDRFSAERPKGSFSTLEIQRTEQGDSAMYLCASSPRGAYGYTFGSGTRLTVV.

The chain's CDR3 is CATSRDKQGFYTEAFF. The CDR3 nucleotides read TGTGCCACCAGCAGGGATAAACAGGGCTTTTACACTGAAGCTTTCTTT. The rearrangement uses TRBV15 and TRBJ1-1, with D possibly TRBD1 on 6 matching bases. Trimming left V 3 bases short and J 3 bases short, with 17 bases between. The CDR3 totals 16 residues. Germline-derived CDR1 and CDR2 are LNHNV and YYDKDF (reference sequence).

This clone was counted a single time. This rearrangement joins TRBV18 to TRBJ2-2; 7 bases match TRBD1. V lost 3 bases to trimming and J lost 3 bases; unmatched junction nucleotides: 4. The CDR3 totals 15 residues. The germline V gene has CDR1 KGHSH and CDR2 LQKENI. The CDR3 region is CASSPEQGHTGELFF. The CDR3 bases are TGTGCCAGCTCACCTGAACAGGGGCACACCGGGGAGCTGTTTTTT.

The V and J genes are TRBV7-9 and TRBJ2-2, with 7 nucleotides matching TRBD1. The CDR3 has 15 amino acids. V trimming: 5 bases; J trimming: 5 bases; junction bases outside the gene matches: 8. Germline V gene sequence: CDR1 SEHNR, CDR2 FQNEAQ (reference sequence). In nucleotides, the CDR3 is TGTGCCAGCAGCACCGGGACAGCGCTAACCGGGGAGCTGTTTTTT. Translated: CASSTGTALTGELFF.

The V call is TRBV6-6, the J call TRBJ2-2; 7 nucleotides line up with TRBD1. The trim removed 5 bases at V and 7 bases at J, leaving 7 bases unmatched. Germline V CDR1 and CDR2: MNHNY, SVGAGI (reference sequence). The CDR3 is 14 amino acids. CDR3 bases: TGTGCCAGCAGTAAACAGGGGCGTAACGGGGAGCTGTTTTTT. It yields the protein CASSKQGRNGELFF.

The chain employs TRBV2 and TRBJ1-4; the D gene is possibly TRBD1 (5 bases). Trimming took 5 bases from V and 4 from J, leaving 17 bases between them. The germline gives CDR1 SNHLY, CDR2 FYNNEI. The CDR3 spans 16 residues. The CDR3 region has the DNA TGTGCCAGCAGTCGTATAGTGGGGCGCGGTAATGAAAAACTGTTTTTT. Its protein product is CASSRIVGRGNEKLFF.

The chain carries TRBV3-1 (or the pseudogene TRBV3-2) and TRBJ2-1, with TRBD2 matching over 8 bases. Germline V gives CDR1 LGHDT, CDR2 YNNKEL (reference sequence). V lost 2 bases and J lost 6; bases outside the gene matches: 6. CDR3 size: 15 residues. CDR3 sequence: CASSQFPGGGNEQFF. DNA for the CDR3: TGTGCCAGCAGCCAATTTCCCGGGGGGGGCAATGAGCAGTTCTTC.

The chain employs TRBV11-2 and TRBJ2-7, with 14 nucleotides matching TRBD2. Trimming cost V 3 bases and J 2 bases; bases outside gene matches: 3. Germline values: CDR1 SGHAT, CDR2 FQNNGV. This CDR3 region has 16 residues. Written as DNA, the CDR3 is TGTGCCAGCAGCTTCGGGACTAGCGGGAGTACCTACGAGCAGTACTTC. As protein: CASSFGTSGSTYEQYF.

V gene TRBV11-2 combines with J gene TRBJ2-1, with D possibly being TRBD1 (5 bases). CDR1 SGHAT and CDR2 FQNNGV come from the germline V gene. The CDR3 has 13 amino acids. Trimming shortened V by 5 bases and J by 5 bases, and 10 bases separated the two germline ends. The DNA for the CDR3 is TGTGCCAGCAGCCGAGACAGAAACAATGAGCAGTTCTTC. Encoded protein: CASSRDRNNEQFF. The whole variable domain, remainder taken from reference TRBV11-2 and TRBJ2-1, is EAGVAQSPRYKIIEKRQSVAFWCNPISGHATLYWYQQILGQGPKLLIQFQNNGVVDDSQLPKDRFSAERLKGVDSTLKIQPAKLEDSAVYLCASSRDRNNEQFFGPGTRLTVL.

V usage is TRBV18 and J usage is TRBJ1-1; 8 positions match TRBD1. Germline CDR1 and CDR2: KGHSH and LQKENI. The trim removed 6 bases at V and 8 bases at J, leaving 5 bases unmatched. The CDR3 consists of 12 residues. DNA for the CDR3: TGTGCCAGCTCCGGACAGGGTGCCGAAGCTTTCTTT. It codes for CASSGQGAEAFF.

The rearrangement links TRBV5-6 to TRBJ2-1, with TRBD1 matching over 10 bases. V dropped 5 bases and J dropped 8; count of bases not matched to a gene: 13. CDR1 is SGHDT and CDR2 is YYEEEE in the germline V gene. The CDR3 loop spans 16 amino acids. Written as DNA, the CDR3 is TGTGCCAGCAGACCCCTGGGACAGGGGATAACCCATGAGCAGTTCTTC. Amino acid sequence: CASRPLGQGITHEQFF. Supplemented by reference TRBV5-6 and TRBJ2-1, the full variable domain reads DAGVTQSPTHLIKTRGQQVTLRCSPKSGHDTVSWYQQALGQGPQFIFQYYEEEERQRGNFPDRFSGHQFPNYSSELNVNALLLGDSALYLCASRPLGQGITHEQFFGPGTRLTVL.

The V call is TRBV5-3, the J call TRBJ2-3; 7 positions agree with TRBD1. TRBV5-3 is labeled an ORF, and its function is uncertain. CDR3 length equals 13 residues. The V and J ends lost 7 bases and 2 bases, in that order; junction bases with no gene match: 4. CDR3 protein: CARRQGDTDTQYF. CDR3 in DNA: TGTGCCAGACGACAGGGTGACACAGATACGCAGTATTTT.

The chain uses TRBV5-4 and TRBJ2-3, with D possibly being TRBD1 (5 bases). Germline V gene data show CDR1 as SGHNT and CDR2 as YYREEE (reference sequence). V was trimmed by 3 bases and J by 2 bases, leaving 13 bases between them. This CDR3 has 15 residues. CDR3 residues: CASSSTQGATDTQYF. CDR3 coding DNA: TGTGCCAGCAGCTCCACCCAGGGTGCCACAGATACGCAGTATTTT. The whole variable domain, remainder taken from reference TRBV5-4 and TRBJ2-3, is ETGVTQSPTHLIKTRGQQVTLRCSSQSGHNTVSWYQQALGQGPQFIFQYYREEENGRGNFPPRFSGLQFPNYSSELNVNALELDDSALYLCASSSTQGATDTQYFGPGTRLTVL.

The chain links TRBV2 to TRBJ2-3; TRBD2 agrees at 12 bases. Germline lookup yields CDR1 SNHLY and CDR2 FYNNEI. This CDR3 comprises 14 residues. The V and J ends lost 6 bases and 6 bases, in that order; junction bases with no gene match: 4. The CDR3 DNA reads TGTGCCAGCAGGACTAGCGGGAGTTTTGATACGCAGTATTTT. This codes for CASRTSGSFDTQYF. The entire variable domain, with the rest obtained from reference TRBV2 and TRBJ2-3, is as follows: EPEVTQTPSHQVTQMGQEVILRCVPISNHLYFYWYRQILGQKVEFLVSFYNNEISEKSEIFDDQFSVERPDGSNFTLKIRSTKLEDSAMYFCASRTSGSFDTQYFGPGTRLTVL.

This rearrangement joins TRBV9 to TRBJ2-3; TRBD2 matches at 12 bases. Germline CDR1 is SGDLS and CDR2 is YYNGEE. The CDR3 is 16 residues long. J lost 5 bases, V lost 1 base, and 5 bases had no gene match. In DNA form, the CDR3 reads TGTGCCAGCAGCGTACTAGCGGGGGGGCCGGTAGATACGCAGTATTTT. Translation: CASSVLAGGPVDTQYF.

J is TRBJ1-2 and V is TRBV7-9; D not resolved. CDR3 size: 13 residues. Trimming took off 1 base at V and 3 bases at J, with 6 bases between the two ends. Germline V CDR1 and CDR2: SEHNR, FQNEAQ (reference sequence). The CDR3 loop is CASSLGEYYGYTF. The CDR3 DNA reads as TGTGCCAGCAGCTTAGGGGAGTACTATGGCTACACCTTC.